Following are 13 T cell receptor beta chains from one sample sequenced in a study of CD8+CD57+ T cells in acquired aplastic anemia. TCR beta VDJ and CDR3 profiles were obtained from a genomic DNA template. TCRdb re-called the reads with MiXCR, one entry per CDR3 protein. The sample has under 200,000 distinct CDR3 sequences, 35% to 55% seen once; the top ten hold 1.1%. The specimen was sorted CD4+, CD8+, or CD8+CD57+ T cells (not recorded which) from PBMCs. The source of these receptors is a human donor in good health.

The V gene is TRBV27, the J gene TRBJ1-5; 8 bases line up with TRBD1. The CDR3 is 13 amino acids. Germline CDR1 and CDR2: MNHEY and SMNVEV (reference sequence). The V and J ends lost 6 bases and 6 bases, in that order; junction bases with no gene match: 4. Here the CDR3 DNA reads TGTGCCAGCAGCCCAACAGGGGGTCAGCCCCAGCATTTT. Protein sequence: CASSPTGGQPQHF.

This rearrangement joins TRBV5-8 to TRBJ2-5; TRBD2 agrees at 8 bases. In germline, CDR1 is SGHTS, CDR2 YDEGEE. V was clipped by 4 bases and J by 2 bases; unmatched bases: 4. The CDR3 is made up of 14 amino acids. CDR3 nucleotide sequence: TGTGCCAGCAGCCTTGGGACTAGGCAAGAGACCCAGTACTTC. Its protein is CASSLGTRQETQYF.

The table lists this clonotype with a count of one. At one end, the junction sequence differs from germline, possibly due to a read error. This chain connects TRBV4-1 to TRBJ1-2; D gene unclear. The germline V gene has CDR1 MGHRA and CDR2 YSYEKL. The length of the CDR3 is 17 residues. CDR3 sequence reads: CASSQDDSVSDGYGYTF. The CDR3 DNA sequence: TGTGCCAGCAGCCAAGATGATTCGGTGTCAGACGGCTATGGCTACACCTTC.

This clonotype was counted many times. This chain connects TRBV7-9 to TRBJ2-7, with D tentatively TRBD2 (5 bases). Trimming removed 1 base from V and 0 bases from J, with 10 bases in between. The CDR3 loop spans 15 amino acids. Germline values: CDR1 SEHNR, CDR2 FQNEAQ (reference sequence). This CDR3 reads CASSLGEKHSYEQYF. CDR3 DNA: TGTGCCAGCAGCTTAGGGGAGAAGCACTCCTACGAGCAGTACTTC.

This clonotype appeared a single time. As DNA, the CDR3 is TGTGCCAGTAGTATCCAGGGTAGCCCCTACGAGCAGTACTTC. This encodes CASSIQGSPYEQYF. The chain has TRBV19 and TRBJ2-7; TRBD1 might be the D (5 bases). V gave up 3 bases and J gave up 2 bases, with 11 bases separating them. Germline V gene sequence: CDR1 LNHDA, CDR2 SQIVND (reference sequence). The CDR3 extends over 14 amino acids.

The V gene is TRBV6-2 or TRBV6-3, the J gene TRBJ2-3; 10 bases agree with TRBD2. Looked up from germline, CDR1 is MNHEY and CDR2 is SVGEGT. The CDR3 totals 17 residues. The V segment lost 0 bases and the J segment 3 bases; nucleotides outside the gene matches: 6. The CDR3: CASSYSASGGLTDTQYF. DNA for the CDR3: TGTGCCAGCAGTTACTCCGCTAGCGGGGGTTTGACAGATACGCAGTATTTT.

The chain joins TRBV28 to TRBJ2-7, with D possibly being TRBD2 (6 bases). Germline V gene data show CDR1 as MDHEN and CDR2 as SYDVKM. The CDR3 consists of 14 residues. With 4 bases removed from V and 3 bases from J, the gap between germline ends came to 13 bases. The CDR3 DNA reads TGTGCCAGCAGTTCCGGCCTGGGGGGCTACGAGCAGTACTTC. This sequence encodes CASSSGLGGYEQYF.

The genes are TRBV10-3 and TRBJ1-2; TRBD1 aligns across 10 bases. The CDR3 has 16 amino acids. With V trimmed by 6 bases and J by 6 bases, 13 bases remained unmatched. Germline V CDR1 and CDR2: ENHRY, SYGVKD. CDR3 sequence (DNA): TGTGCCATCAGATCCGGGACAGGGGCCTCTCGGGATGGCTACACCTTC. It translates to CAIRSGTGASRDGYTF.

Ten or more counts support this clonotype. The chain combines TRBV19 with TRBJ1-1, with no clear D. Trimming took 6 bases from V and 5 from J, leaving 10 bases between them. CDR1 LNHDA and CDR2 SQIVND come from the germline V gene (reference sequence). The CDR3 totals 12 residues. In nucleotides, the CDR3 is TGTGCCAGTAGGACTGGAGGGACTGAAGCTTTCTTT. Its translation is CASRTGGTEAFF. The variable domain in full, completed from reference TRBV19 and TRBJ1-1, reads DGGITQSPKYLFRKEGQNVTLSCEQNLNHDAMYWYRQDPGQGLRLIYYSQIVNDFQKGDIAEGYSVSREKKESFPLTVTSAQKNPTAFYLCASRTGGTEAFFGQGTRLTVV.

This clonotype was seen ten or more times. This chain connects TRBV7-8 to TRBJ1-6, with 8 nucleotides matching TRBD1. The V and J ends lost 3 bases and 0 bases, in that order; junction bases with no gene match: 4. From germline, CDR1 is SGHVS and CDR2 FQNEAQ. The CDR3 has 17 residues. This CDR3 is CASSFGQGSSYNSPLHF. The CDR3 DNA sequence: TGTGCCAGCAGCTTCGGACAGGGCAGCTCCTATAATTCACCCCTCCACTTT.

The sample holds a few counts of this clonotype. The chain is built from TRBV10-1 and TRBJ2-3, with D unclear. There are 13 residues in the CDR3. With 2 bases removed from V and 6 bases from J, the gap between germline ends came to 9 bases. Germline CDR1 and CDR2: WNHNN and SYGVQD (reference sequence). In DNA form, the CDR3 reads TGCGCCAGCAGTGAGGGGTATGGGGATACGCAGTATTTT. Its protein product is CASSEGYGDTQYF.

There are many counts of this clonotype. V usage is TRBV3-1 and J usage is TRBJ2-5; 10 bases line up with TRBD2. Germline assignment: CDR1 LGHDT and CDR2 YNNKEL (reference sequence). The CDR3 contains 15 residues. V trimming: 5 bases; J trimming: 5 bases; junction bases outside the gene matches: 8. The CDR3: CASSGRTSGGETQYF. In DNA, the CDR3 is TGTGCCAGCAGCGGTCGGACTAGCGGTGGGGAGACCCAGTACTTC.

V is TRBV19 and J is TRBJ1-5; D is possibly TRBD1 (6 bases). The V gene's germline CDR1 is LNHDA and CDR2 SQIVND (reference sequence). Trimming shortened V by 5 bases and J by 6 bases, and 11 bases separated the two germline ends. There are 13 residues in the CDR3. CDR3 nucleotide sequence: TGTGCCAGTAGTGGACAGCTCTTTCAGCCCCAGCATTTT. Translating it yields CASSGQLFQPQHF.